These T cell receptor beta chains were read from a single sample in a study of cytomegalovirus exposure and HLA in healthy donors. The method was immunoSEQ multiplex PCR; TCRdb's version includes in-frame clones alone and lacks a portion of them. Of 95,000 to 150,000 clones in the sample, around 72% were seen once. The sequenced material came from PBMCs. The receptors were gathered from a woman in her forties in good health and CMV-seropositive. Each CDR3 is given with its conserved first and last residue. The order of the fields is V gene, D gene, J gene, clone size, CDR3 protein, CDR3 DNA. D genes are given only for firm matches. Not every row has a clone size; where given, it reads once, few, many or a size class.

V: TRBV6-6; D: .; J: TRBJ1-1; size: .; CDR3: CASSYTENTEAFF; DNA: TGTGCCAGCAGTTACACAGAAAACACTGAAGCTTTCTTT
V: TRBV6-5; D: .; J: TRBJ2-2; size: .; CDR3: CASSLRAGELFF; DNA: TGTGCCAGCAGCTTAAGAGCCGGGGAGCTGTTTTTT
V: TRBV7-3; D: .; J: TRBJ1-2; size: .; CDR3: CASSLAGGAGYTF; DNA: TGTGCCAGCAGCTTAGCGGGGGGGGCTGGCTACACCTTC
V: TRBV7-9; D: .; J: TRBJ2-1; size: few; CDR3: CASSPGLRVLYNEQFF; DNA: TGTGCCAGCAGCCCAGGACTACGAGTCCTTTACAATGAGCAGTTCTTC
V: TRBV7-8; D: .; J: TRBJ1-6; size: .; CDR3: CASSLAATGINSPLHF; DNA: TGTGCCAGCAGCTTAGCGGCGACCGGGATTAATTCACCCCTCCACTTT
V: TRBV5-4; D: .; J: TRBJ1-2; size: .; CDR3: CASSSTTDSPYGYTF; DNA: TGTGCCAGCAGCTCAACGACGGACAGTCCCTATGGCTACACCTTC
V: TRBV7-9; D: TRBD2; J: TRBJ2-3; size: .; CDR3: CASSSGLADNTDTQYF; DNA: TGTGCCAGCAGCTCGGGACTAGCGGATAACACAGATACGCAGTATTTT
V: TRBV9; D: .; J: TRBJ1-2; size: .; CDR3: CASRTAGKEGYTF; DNA: TGTGCCAGCAGAACGGCAGGGAAAGAAGGCTACACCTTC
V: TRBV28; D: .; J: TRBJ2-2; size: .; CDR3: CASRGSGSANTGELFF; DNA: TGTGCCAGCAGAGGATCCGGGTCAGCTAACACCGGGGAGCTGTTTTTT
V: TRBV25-1; D: TRBD1; J: TRBJ1-1; size: .; CDR3: CASSETDRATEAFF; DNA: TGTGCCAGCAGTGAAACCGACAGGGCCACTGAAGCTTTCTTT
V: TRBV5-8; D: .; J: TRBJ2-3; size: .; CDR3: CASSPLEGWTDTQYF; DNA: TGTGCCAGCAGCCCGCTGGAGGGGTGGACAGATACGCAGTATTTT
V: TRBV6-5; D: .; J: TRBJ1-6; size: .; CDR3: CASSYSTARAAPLHF; DNA: TGTGCCAGCAGTTACTCGACGGCCAGGGCTGCACCCCTCCACTTT
V: TRBV9; D: .; J: TRBJ1-1; size: few; CDR3: CASSPNTGSIGFF; DNA: TGTGCCAGCAGCCCGAACACAGGATCGATCGGTTTCTTT
V: TRBV10-3; D: .; J: TRBJ2-5; size: .; CDR3: CAISEGVRGETQYF; DNA: TGTGCCATCAGTGAGGGGGTCAGAGGGGAGACCCAGTACTTC
V: TRBV5-4; D: .; J: TRBJ2-2; size: .; CDR3: CASSLGLSENTGELFF; DNA: TGTGCCAGCAGCTTGGGACTGAGCGAAAACACCGGGGAGCTGTTTTTT
V: TRBV2; D: .; J: TRBJ1-2; size: .; CDR3: CASSEGTRDGYTF; DNA: TGTGCCAGCAGTGAAGGGACAAGGGATGGCTACACCTTC
V: TRBV5-4; D: .; J: TRBJ1-1; size: once; CDR3: CASSLGEGMNTEAFF; DNA: TGTGCCAGCAGCTTGGGGGAGGGGATGAACACTGAAGCTTTCTTT
V: TRBV9; D: .; J: TRBJ1-5; size: .; CDR3: CASSLNTNSNQPQHF; DNA: TGTGCCAGCAGCTTGAACACGAATAGCAATCAGCCCCAGCATTTT
V: TRBV6-5; D: .; J: TRBJ2-5; size: .; CDR3: CASSNRRNQETQYF; DNA: TGTGCCAGCAGCAACCGTAGAAACCAAGAGACCCAGTACTTC
V: TRBV4-3; D: TRBD1; J: TRBJ1-2; size: .; CDR3: CASSQEWTGGNYGYTF; DNA: TGCGCCAGCAGCCAAGAGTGGACAGGGGGCAACTATGGCTACACCTTC
V: TRBV27; D: .; J: TRBJ2-7; size: .; CDR3: CASSLLGAGYEQYF; DNA: TGTGCCAGCAGTTTACTGGGGGCAGGGTACGAGCAGTACTTC
V: TRBV5-1; D: .; J: TRBJ1-1; size: once; CDR3: CASSLVGRGNTEAFF; DNA: TGCGCCAGCAGCTTGGTGGGGAGGGGGAACACTGAAGCTTTCTTT
V: TRBV7-2; D: .; J: TRBJ1-4; size: once; CDR3: CASSWTRGSDGEKLFF; DNA: TGTGCCAGCAGCTGGACCCGGGGTTCTGACGGTGAAAAACTGTTTTTT
V: TRBV9; D: TRBD1; J: TRBJ2-1; size: .; CDR3: CASSVGTGPYHEQFF; DNA: TGTGCCAGCAGCGTCGGGACAGGGCCCTATCATGAGCAGTTCTTC
V: TRBV6-5; D: TRBD1; J: TRBJ1-2; size: .; CDR3: CASSLDRQTNYGYTF; DNA: TGTGCCAGCAGCCTGGACAGGCAGACTAACTATGGCTACACCTTC
V: TRBV11-2; D: TRBD2; J: TRBJ2-7; size: .; CDR3: CASTRPASGGYEQYF; DNA: TGTGCCAGCACCCGCCCAGCTAGCGGGGGCTACGAGCAGTACTTC
V: TRBV5-1; D: .; J: TRBJ2-5; size: few; CDR3: CASSFTGLQETQYF; DNA: TGCGCCAGCAGCTTCACAGGACTACAAGAGACCCAGTACTTC
V: TRBV7-9; D: TRBD1; J: TRBJ1-4; size: few; CDR3: CASSLQGVNEKLFF; DNA: TGTGCCAGCAGCTTACAGGGGGTTAATGAAAAACTGTTTTTT
V: TRBV6-5; D: TRBD1; J: TRBJ2-7; size: few; CDR3: CASRGTGRYEQYF; DNA: TGTGCCAGCCGCGGGACAGGGAGGTACGAGCAGTACTTC
V: TRBV4-3; D: TRBD1; J: TRBJ1-2; size: .; CDR3: CASSQGSGTANYGYTF; DNA: TGCGCCAGCAGCCAAGGGTCCGGGACAGCTAACTATGGCTACACCTTC
V: TRBV7-9; D: .; J: TRBJ1-1; size: .; CDR3: CASSLEIAGSGAAFF; DNA: TGTGCCAGCAGCTTAGAGATAGCAGGGAGCGGGGCCGCTTTCTTT
V: TRBV5-4; D: TRBD1; J: TRBJ1-5; size: .; CDR3: CASSFNSGTGSNQPQHF; DNA: TGTGCCAGCAGCTTTAATTCGGGGACAGGTAGCAATCAGCCCCAGCATTTT
V: TRBV4-3; D: .; J: TRBJ1-6; size: few; CDR3: CASSPSNLGSYNSPLHF; DNA: TGCGCCAGCAGCCCATCTAACCTCGGCTCCTATAATTCACCCCTCCACTTT
V: TRBV2; D: TRBD1; J: TRBJ2-7; size: .; CDR3: CASSRFWTGGYEQYF; DNA: TGTGCCAGCAGCCGGTTCTGGACAGGGGGCTACGAGCAGTACTTC
V: TRBV2; D: TRBD1; J: TRBJ1-6; size: .; CDR3: CASSHRGVSGQLNSPLHF; DNA: TGTGCCAGCAGTCACAGGGGGGTTTCAGGTCAACTTAATTCACCCCTCCACTTT
V: TRBV10-3; D: TRBD1; J: TRBJ2-7; size: few; CDR3: CAISYGQGASPTSSEQYF; DNA: TGTGCCATCAGTTACGGACAGGGGGCGAGTCCGACGAGCTCCGAGCAGTACTTC
V: TRBV7-9; D: .; J: TRBJ1-4; size: .; CDR3: CASSLGPATNEKLFF; DNA: TGTGCCAGCAGCTTAGGGCCTGCAACTAATGAAAAACTGTTTTTT